This passage covers 8 T cell receptor beta chains from one sample sequenced in a study of CD8 T cells in ankylosing spondylitis (dated by TCRdb to about 2017). Libraries were built with 5' RACE. This sample was sequenced with an Illumina HiSeq 2500. The public reads were reprocessed in TCRdb via fastp at Q25 and MiXCR, keeping in-frame beta chains. Each CDR3 protein gets just one entry, which takes the most common genes and DNA from the rows behind it. This sample is represented by a few hundred thousand distinct CDR3 sequences; under 25% of them were singletons. The ten biggest clones cover about 4% of the sample. The sequenced sample was blood, either unsorted or a sorted T cell fraction (not recorded which). The receptors originated from a female donor with ankylosing spondylitis or in good health (not recorded which).

V usage is TRBV20-1 and J usage is TRBJ2-7; a possible D gene is TRBD2 (6 bases). Trimming left V 4 bases short and J 2 bases short, with 9 bases between. The CDR3 extends over 12 amino acids. Germline assignment: CDR1 DFQATT and CDR2 SNEGSKA (reference sequence). This CDR3 reads CSAKASAYEQYF. In nucleotides, the CDR3 is TGCAGTGCTAAGGCTAGCGCCTACGAGCAGTACTTC.

The genes are TRBV2 and TRBJ2-1; unclear D gene. The ends were cut back, 2 bases at V and 8 bases at J, with 4 bases in the middle. Germline CDR1 is SNHLY and CDR2 is FYNNEI. The CDR3 covers 11 residues. This CDR3 reads CASSELHEQFF. The CDR3 DNA sequence: TGTGCCAGCAGTGAACTACATGAGCAGTTCTTC.

The V and J genes are TRBV29-1 and TRBJ1-4; 8 nucleotides match TRBD1. V was pared by 7 bases and J by 0 bases, with 7 bases of the junction left unmatched. The length of the CDR3 is 15 residues. Germline values: CDR1 SQVTM, CDR2 ANQGSEA. The CDR3 region is CSAKGDRSTNEKLFF. In nucleotides, the CDR3 is TGCAGCGCTAAGGGGGACAGGTCAACTAATGAAAAACTGTTTTTT.

V usage is TRBV6-5 and J usage is TRBJ2-1; the match to TRBD2 covers 12 bases. Germline lookup yields CDR1 MNHEY and CDR2 SVGAGI. This CDR3 is built from 16 residues. The V gene end was trimmed by 3 bases and the J gene end by 10 bases; junction bases not matched to a gene: 10. The CDR3 reads CASSYGLAGGAREQFF. CDR3 sequence (DNA): TGTGCCAGCAGTTATGGTCTAGCGGGAGGGGCCAGGGAGCAGTTCTTC.

The chain is built from TRBV4-2 and TRBJ2-2; no reliable D call. V was shortened by 4 bases and J by 0 bases, with 12 bases between the two germline ends. Germline CDR1 and CDR2: LGHNA and YNFKEQ. This CDR3 region has 16 residues. The CDR3 sequence: CASSPRAVSNTGELFF. CDR3 coding DNA: TGTGCCAGCAGCCCACGGGCAGTATCGAACACCGGGGAGCTGTTTTTT.

V usage is TRBV6-5 and J usage is TRBJ1-1; D may be TRBD1 (6 bases). CDR1 MNHEY and CDR2 SVGAGI come from the germline V gene. The CDR3 contains 12 residues. V dropped 5 bases and J dropped 10 bases, with 14 bases sitting between them. Written as DNA, the CDR3 is TGTGCCAGCAGTCCTCGGGGGGCACGAGCTTTCTTT. Protein: CASSPRGARAFF.

This clonotype was recorded at least ten times. V gene TRBV11-2 combines with J gene TRBJ2-3, with unresolved D. CDR1 is SGHAT, CDR2 FQNNGV, per germline. The CDR3 contains 15 residues. The V end lost 2 bases, the J end lost 2 bases, and 11 bases lay between the germline ends. The CDR3 spells CASSLKRRNTDTQYF. Here the CDR3 DNA reads TGTGCCAGCAGCTTAAAGAGGCGGAACACAGATACGCAGTATTTT.

There are a few counts of this clonotype. The chain has TRBV6-5 and TRBJ1-4; maybe TRBD1 (6 bases). Germline V gene lookup returns CDR1 MNHEY and CDR2 SVGAGI. The CDR3 runs 12 residues. V was cut by 7 bases and J by 8 bases, with 11 bases left in between. The CDR3 DNA reads TGTGCCAGCACCAGGAGGGGGGAAAAACTGTTTTTT. Amino acids: CASTRRGEKLFF.